Below, 23 T cell receptor beta chains from the same sample are listed, as sequenced in a study of cytomegalovirus exposure and HLA in healthy donors. Both 60 Vbeta primers and 13 Jbeta primers went into the PCR. Assay used: immunoSEQ multiplex PCR; TCRdb lists only in-frame clones, some missing. The sample is made up of roughly 80,000 clones, and the top ten hold roughly 13% of it. The sample taken for sequencing was PBMCs. Every receptor here comes from a man aged 45-60 years in good health and CMV-seropositive.

The rearrangement uses TRBV4-1 and TRBJ1-1, with D possibly TRBD1 on 6 matching bases. Per germline, CDR1 MGHRA and CDR2 YSYEKL. The CDR3 has 14 amino acids. V was cut by 3 bases and J by 4 bases, with 12 bases left in between. The DNA of the CDR3 is TGCGCCAGCAGCCACCCAGGGGAGAGCACTGAAGCTTTCTTT. This encodes CASSHPGESTEAFF.

CDR3 coding DNA: TGTGCCAGCAGTTACTCGGGGGCCAGGGAGACCCAGTACTTC. Translating gives CASSYSGARETQYF. The chain is built from TRBV6-5 and TRBJ2-5; D is possibly TRBD1 (6 bases). The V and J ends lost 0 bases and 5 bases respectively, with 10 bases between them. CDR1 and CDR2 (germline): MNHEY, SVGAGI. CDR3 length: 14 residues.

The V and J genes are TRBV5-6 and TRBJ1-3; D might be TRBD1 (6 bases). The CDR3 consists of 14 residues. CDR1 is SGHDT and CDR2 is YYEEEE in the germline V gene. V shed 3 bases and J shed 4 bases, with 11 bases lying between them. The CDR3 reads CASSSTGPGNTIYF. The CDR3 DNA is TGTGCCAGCAGCTCGACAGGTCCCGGAAACACCATATATTTT. The whole variable domain, filled in from reference TRBV5-6 and TRBJ1-3, reads DAGVTQSPTHLIKTRGQQVTLRCSPKSGHDTVSWYQQALGQGPQFIFQYYEEEERQRGNFPDRFSGHQFPNYSSELNVNALLLGDSALYLCASSSTGPGNTIYFGEGSWLTVV.

This CDR3 reads CASKDLGGGYGYTF. Written as DNA, the CDR3 is TGTGCCAGCAAGGATTTAGGGGGTGGCTATGGCTACACCTTC. The chain couples TRBV28 to TRBJ1-2; possible D gene TRBD1, 6 bases. V lost 7 bases and J 4 bases, leaving 16 bases between the germline ends. The CDR3 sequence is 14 residues long. The germline V gene encodes CDR1 MDHEN and CDR2 SYDVKM.

The chain is built from TRBV4-2 and TRBJ2-3; 15 bases are shared with TRBD2. V shed 4 bases, J shed 5 bases, and the junction held 7 bases outside the gene matches. CDR3 length: 17 residues. CDR1 is LGHNA and CDR2 is YNFKEQ in the germline V gene. The CDR3 loop is CASSPLGLAGGLDTQYF. Here the CDR3 DNA reads TGTGCCAGCAGCCCCCTAGGACTAGCGGGGGGGCTAGATACGCAGTATTTT.

The chain recombines TRBV5-1 with TRBJ2-6, with D maybe TRBD2 (5 bases). CDR3 length equals 15 residues. CDR1 SGHRS and CDR2 YFSETQ come from the germline V gene. The V end was cut by 0 bases, the J end by 3 bases, with 7 bases between. CDR3 DNA sequence: TGCGCCAGCAGCTTGGGAGGGCTTGGGGCCAACGTCCTGACTTTC. It yields the protein CASSLGGLGANVLTF.

The chain couples TRBV6-4 to TRBJ2-6; no reliable D call. From germline, CDR1 is MRHNA and CDR2 SNTAGT. The length of the CDR3 is 16 residues. V dropped 0 bases and J dropped 4 bases, with 10 bases sitting between them. The CDR3 here is CASSDSAVAGANVLTF. The CDR3 region has the DNA TGTGCCAGCAGTGACTCGGCGGTAGCCGGGGCCAACGTCCTGACTTTC.

The J gene is TRBJ2-2, the V gene TRBV5-6; D not certain. CDR1 and CDR2 (germline): SGHDT, YYEEEE. V lost 1 base to trimming and J lost 4 bases, with 5 bases between them. The CDR3 is 13 residues long. CDR3: CASSLLSTGELFF. DNA for the CDR3: TGTGCCAGCAGCTTGTTATCCACCGGGGAGCTGTTTTTT.

V usage is TRBV19 and J usage is TRBJ2-6; perhaps TRBD1 as D (6 bases). Germline CDR1 LNHDA, CDR2 SQIVND (reference sequence). The CDR3 is 18 amino acids. V was cut by 3 bases and J by 0 bases, with 15 bases left in between. CDR3 in DNA: TGTGCCAGTAGTATCGCCGGACAGCGCTACTCTGGGGCCAACGTCCTGACTTTC. It is translated as CASSIAGQRYSGANVLTF.

The chain uses TRBV4-1 and TRBJ2-1, with 7 bases that match TRBD2. With V trimmed by 0 bases and J by 6 bases, 8 bases remained unmatched. Germline V gene data show CDR1 as MGHRA and CDR2 as YSYEKL. The CDR3 contains 16 residues. CDR3 sequence (DNA): TGCGCCAGCAGCCAAGAGGGGGGGGATAGACTCAATGAGCAGTTCTTC. Translating it yields CASSQEGGDRLNEQFF.

This chain links TRBV9 with TRBJ1-3; D not resolved. Germline-derived CDR1 and CDR2 are SGDLS and YYNGEE. There are 18 residues in the CDR3. With 0 bases removed from V and 0 bases from J, the gap between germline ends came to 16 bases. CDR3 sequence reads: CASSVGRVSQTSGNTIYF. DNA for the CDR3: TGTGCCAGCAGCGTAGGTAGAGTCTCCCAAACCTCTGGAAACACCATATATTTT.

The genes are TRBV6-6 and TRBJ2-1; D is unresolved. The CDR3 runs to 14 residues. Germline lookup yields CDR1 MNHNY and CDR2 SVGAGI (reference sequence). The ends were cut back, 2 bases at V and 3 bases at J, with 8 bases in the middle. The DNA for the CDR3 is TGTGCCAGCAGTTACAACAGATTCTACAATGAGCAGTTCTTC. Its translation: CASSYNRFYNEQFF.

V and J are TRBV5-6 and TRBJ2-7, with 11 bases aligning to TRBD2. The germline gives CDR1 SGHDT, CDR2 YYEEEE. This CDR3 has 16 amino acids. V was pared by 4 bases and J by 0 bases, with 6 bases of the junction left unmatched. CDR3 in amino acids: CASSTGTSGSSYEQYF. The DNA of the CDR3 is TGTGCCAGCAGCACCGGGACTAGCGGAAGCTCCTACGAGCAGTACTTC.

This chain connects TRBV27 to TRBJ1-2; 8 bases agree with TRBD1. The trim removed 5 bases at V and 7 bases at J, leaving 9 bases unmatched. The CDR3 runs to 14 residues. Germline V gives CDR1 MNHEY, CDR2 SMNVEV (reference sequence). CDR3 protein: CASSPLDREIGYTF. The CDR3 nucleotides are TGTGCCAGCAGTCCCCTGGACAGGGAGATTGGCTACACCTTC.

This chain uses TRBV19 with TRBJ1-5; no definite D call. V gave up 6 bases and J gave up 4 bases, with 13 bases separating them. Germline V gene sequence: CDR1 LNHDA, CDR2 SQIVND (reference sequence). The CDR3 length is 14 residues. CDR3 amino acids: CASSLLSRNQPQHF. The DNA of the CDR3 is TGTGCCAGTAGCCTCTTGAGCAGGAATCAGCCCCAGCATTTT.

The chain uses TRBV30 and TRBJ2-5; possibly TRBD2 for D (6 bases). V was pared by 5 bases and J by 2 bases, with 15 bases between. CDR3 size: 14 residues. Looked up from germline, CDR1 is GTSNPN and CDR2 is SVGIG (reference sequence). The CDR3 sequence: CAWGSGSEQETQYF. CDR3 sequence (DNA): TGTGCCTGGGGGAGCGGGTCGGAGCAAGAGACCCAGTACTTC.

The chain uses TRBV29-1 and TRBJ2-1, with a possible D match to TRBD2 (6 bases). Germline-derived CDR1 and CDR2 are SQVTM and ANQGSEA. CDR3 size: 14 residues. V was clipped by 8 bases and J by 6 bases, with 20 bases between them. CDR3 sequence reads: CSCYRRVSGNEQFF. The CDR3 nucleotides are TGCAGCTGCTACCGCCGAGTTAGCGGCAATGAGCAGTTCTTC.

The CDR3 DNA reads as TGTGCCAGCAGCCCGAGACAGGGCCATTCCCTAGATACGCAGTATTTT. This sequence encodes CASSPRQGHSLDTQYF. The chain recombines TRBV5-6 with TRBJ2-3; 7 nucleotides line up with TRBD1. V was pared by 4 bases and J by 5 bases, with 13 bases of the junction left unmatched. The CDR3 contains 16 residues. The germline gives CDR1 SGHDT, CDR2 YYEEEE. Full variable domain (outside the CDR3, taken from reference TRBV5-6 and TRBJ2-3): DAGVTQSPTHLIKTRGQQVTLRCSPKSGHDTVSWYQQALGQGPQFIFQYYEEEERQRGNFPDRFSGHQFPNYSSELNVNALLLGDSALYLCASSPRQGHSLDTQYFGPGTRLTVL.

V is TRBV9 and J is TRBJ2-7; D not resolved. The CDR3 consists of 13 residues. The germline V gene encodes CDR1 SGDLS and CDR2 YYNGEE. V lost 2 bases, J lost 2 bases, and 8 bases lay in between. The CDR3 sequence: CASSVGPAYEQYF. In DNA form, the CDR3 reads TGTGCCAGCAGCGTGGGCCCAGCCTACGAGCAGTACTTC.

V usage is TRBV18 and J usage is TRBJ1-2; weak D call: TRBD1 (5 bases). Germline CDR1 reads KGHSH; CDR2 reads LQKENI. V shed 0 bases and J shed 12 bases, with 23 bases lying between them. The CDR3 has 16 amino acids. The chain's CDR3 is CASSPPGGTGPIPNTF. For the CDR3, the DNA is TGTGCCAGCTCACCACCGGGGGGTACAGGCCCTATCCCAAACACCTTC.

The chain employs TRBV2 and TRBJ2-2; 8 nucleotides align to TRBD1. Looked up from germline, CDR1 is SNHLY and CDR2 is FYNNEI. The CDR3 contains 17 residues. V was pared by 9 bases and J by 2 bases, with 14 bases of the junction left unmatched. The CDR3 loop is CARTAVQGVFNTGELFF. For the CDR3, the DNA is TGTGCCAGAACAGCAGTACAGGGGGTCTTTAACACCGGGGAGCTGTTTTTT. Combining the CDR3 with reference TRBV2 and TRBJ2-2 gives the whole variable domain EPEVTQTPSHQVTQMGQEVILRCVPISNHLYFYWYRQILGQKVEFLVSFYNNEISEKSEIFDDQFSVERPDGSNFTLKIRSTKLEDSAMYFCARTAVQGVFNTGELFFGEGSRLTVL.

The genes are TRBV4-1 and TRBJ2-7, with 7 bases aligning to TRBD1. CDR1 and CDR2 from the germline V gene are MGHRA and YSYEKL. The V and J ends lost 1 base and 3 bases, in that order; junction bases with no gene match: 6. The length of the CDR3 is 15 residues. The chain's CDR3 is CASSQGPAGGYEQYF. CDR3 nucleotides: TGCGCCAGCAGCCAAGGGCCCGCAGGGGGCTACGAGCAGTACTTC.

V is TRBV5-1 and J is TRBJ2-3; the D gene is possibly TRBD2 (6 bases). Germline-derived CDR1 and CDR2 are SGHRS and YFSETQ. This CDR3 spans 16 amino acids. Trimming pared 0 bases from V and 3 bases from J, leaving 14 bases between. CDR3 DNA: TGCGCCAGCAGCTTGGAGGGAGGTGGGTTTACAGATACGCAGTATTTT. Its protein is CASSLEGGGFTDTQYF.